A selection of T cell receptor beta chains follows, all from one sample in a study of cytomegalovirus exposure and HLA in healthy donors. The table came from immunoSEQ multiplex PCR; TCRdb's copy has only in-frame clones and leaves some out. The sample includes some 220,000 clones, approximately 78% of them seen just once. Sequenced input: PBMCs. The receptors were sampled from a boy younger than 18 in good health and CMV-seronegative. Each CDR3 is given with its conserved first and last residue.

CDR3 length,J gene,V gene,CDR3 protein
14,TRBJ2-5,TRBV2,CASRTGAAGETQYF
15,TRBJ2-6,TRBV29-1,CSVAWSSTGANVLTF
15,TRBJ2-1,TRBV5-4,CASSTETSGGNEQFF
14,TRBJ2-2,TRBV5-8,CASQIRPNTGELFF
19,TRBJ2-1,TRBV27,CAARIDGGRPTSGYNEQFF
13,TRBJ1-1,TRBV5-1,CASSLARDTEAFF
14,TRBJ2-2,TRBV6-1,CASSPVPETGELFF
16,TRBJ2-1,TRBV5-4,CASSFRLAASLNEQFF
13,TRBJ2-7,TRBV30,CARRDRVLGEQYF
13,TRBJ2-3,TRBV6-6,CASSLAGTDTQYF
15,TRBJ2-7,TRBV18,CASSPGLAGVYEQYF
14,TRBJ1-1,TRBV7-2,CASSLNRGHTEAFF
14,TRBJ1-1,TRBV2,CASRVDSLRSEAFF
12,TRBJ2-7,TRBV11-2,CASSLDANEQYF
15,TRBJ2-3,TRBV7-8,CASSLAYRAPDTQYF
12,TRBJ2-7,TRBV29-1,CSVWSDSYEQYF
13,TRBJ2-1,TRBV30,CAWIRGSDDEQFF
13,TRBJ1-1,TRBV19,CASNDLMNTEAFF
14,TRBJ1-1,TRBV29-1,CSVRRYGKAPEAFF
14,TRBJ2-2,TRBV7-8,CASILDGGSGELFF
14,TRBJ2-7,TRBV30,CAWEWTASLGEQYF
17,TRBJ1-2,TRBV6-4,CASITADRQNTNYGYTF
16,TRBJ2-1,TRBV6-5,CASSYQAGVNHNEQFF
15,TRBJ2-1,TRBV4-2,CASSHGLAGSNEQFF
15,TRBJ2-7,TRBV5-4,CASSPEGGGTHEQYF
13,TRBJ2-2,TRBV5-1,CASTTTNTGELFF
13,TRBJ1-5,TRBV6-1,CASLRHLGQPQHF
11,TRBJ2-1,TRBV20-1,CSASRYNEQFF
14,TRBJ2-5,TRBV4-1,CASSRLSYQETQYF
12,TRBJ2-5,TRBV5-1,CASSSSQETQYF
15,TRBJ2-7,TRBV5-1,CASSLAASSSYEQYF
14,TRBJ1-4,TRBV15,CATSRGQGTEKLFF
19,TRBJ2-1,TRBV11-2,CASRRPASGGGRVGNEQFF
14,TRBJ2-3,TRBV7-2,CASRMGGYTDTQYF
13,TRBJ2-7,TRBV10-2,CASSENRNYEQYF
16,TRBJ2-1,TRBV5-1,CASSSWDRGIGNEQFF
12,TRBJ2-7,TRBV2,CATDREFDEQYF